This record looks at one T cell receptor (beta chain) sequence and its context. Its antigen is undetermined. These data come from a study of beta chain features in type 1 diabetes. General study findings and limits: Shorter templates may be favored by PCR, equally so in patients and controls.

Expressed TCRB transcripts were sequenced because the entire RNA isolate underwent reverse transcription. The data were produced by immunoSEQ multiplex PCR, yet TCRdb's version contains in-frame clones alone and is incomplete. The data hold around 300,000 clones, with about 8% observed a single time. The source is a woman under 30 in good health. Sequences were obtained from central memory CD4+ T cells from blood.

This chain's CDR3 is CASSSLRGATTDTQYF. The CDR3 DNA is TGTGCCAGCAGCTCCCTCCGGGGGGCCACCACAGATACGCAGTATTTT. The rearrangement links TRBV11-2 to TRBJ2-3; tentative D call: TRBD2 (7 bases). The CDR3 contains 16 residues. Trimming removed 4 bases at V and 2 bases at J, with 16 bases between. Germline CDR1 is SGHAT and CDR2 is FQNNGV.